These 8 T cell receptor beta chains originate from one sample sequenced in a study of human T cells and chemical hapten exposure. Via MiXCR, TCRdb re-called the RACE reads, giving one row per CDR3 protein. In the table there are 50,000 to 70,000 distinct CDR3 sequences, roughly 12% of which are singletons. Sample time point: patch test 3, about 24 weeks after DPC sensitization. Treatment: therapeutic diphenylcyclopropenone sensitization with weekly scalp DPC. The specimen comprised whole blood, sampled in connection with sensitization to the hapten diphenylcyclopropenone (DPC). Receptors originate from a man younger than 40 with alopecia areata. Some clones in this sample may be carry-over from other donors' samples.

This clonotype was counted at least ten times. The V call is TRBV14, the J call TRBJ2-7; 7 bases map to TRBD1. Germline V gene sequence: CDR1 SGHDN, CDR2 FVKESK. The CDR3 loop spans 13 amino acids. J was trimmed by 1 base and V by 5 bases; bases with no gene match: 2. CDR3 nucleotides: TGTGCCAGCAGCTGGGGACAGTCCTACGAGCAGTACTTC. Residues: CASSWGQSYEQYF.

Remarks on this clonotype: One junction end does not reproduce the germline sequence, and a read error may be involved. This chain connects TRBV28 to TRBJ2-5; 7 nucleotides align to TRBD1. The CDR3 totals 12 residues. Germline values: CDR1 MDHEN, CDR2 SYDVKM. Here the CDR3 reads CASSLFPDRKDF. In DNA form, the CDR3 reads TGTGCCAGCAGTTTATTTCCGGACAGGAAGGACTTC.

The table lists this clonotype with a few counts. V gene TRBV20-1 combines with J gene TRBJ1-5, with D hard to call. V lost 1 base, J lost 6 bases, and 16 bases lay in between. Germline V CDR1 and CDR2: DFQATT, SNEGSKA (reference sequence). This CDR3 has 15 amino acids. The CDR3 DNA reads TGCAGTGCTAGAGCATGGATTAAGGGTAGTCAGCCCCAGCATTTT. Protein sequence: CSARAWIKGSQPQHF.

With regard to this clonotype: This may come from a read error, since a much larger clone is one base off. The V and J genes are TRBV4-2 and TRBJ2-1, with a possible D match to TRBD1 (6 bases). The ends were cut back, 4 bases at V and 7 bases at J, with 17 bases in the middle. The CDR3 is made up of 15 amino acids. Germline V lookup: CDR1 LGHNA, CDR2 YNFKEQ. CDR3 coding DNA: TGTGCCAGCAGCCGAGAGCTATTGAGGGGGAATGAGCAGTTCTTC. Translated, it gives CASSRELLRGNEQFF.

This clonotype was seen ten or more times. This chain joins TRBV7-3 and TRBJ2-1, with D possibly being TRBD1 (6 bases). Germline CDR1 and CDR2: SGHTA and FQGTGA. CDR3 length: 13 residues. V lost 3 bases, J lost 5 bases, and 8 bases lay in between. The CDR3 DNA follows: TGTGCCAGCAGCTTGGCAGGGGACAATGAGCAGTTCTTC. Its translation: CASSLAGDNEQFF.

In its sample, this clonotype was seen many times. The rearrangement uses TRBV7-9 and TRBJ2-5, with D tentatively TRBD1 or TRBD2 (5 bases each). The length of the CDR3 is 15 residues. The V end was cut by 2 bases, the J end by 5 bases, with 15 bases between. Germline loops: CDR1 SEHNR, CDR2 FQNEAQ (reference sequence). CDR3 DNA sequence: TGTGCCAGCAGCTTATACGCAGGGCAGCGGGAGACCCAGTACTTC. It yields the protein CASSLYAGQRETQYF.

This clonotype was observed many times. The chain has TRBV5-5 and TRBJ2-2; 8 bases are shared with TRBD1. Germline-derived CDR1 and CDR2 are SGHKS and YYEKEE (reference sequence). The V and J ends lost 3 bases and 2 bases, in that order; junction bases with no gene match: 9. The CDR3 contains 17 residues. CDR3 in amino acids: CASSSAGTGFNTGELFF. The CDR3 DNA sequence: TGTGCCAGCAGCTCAGCCGGGACAGGTTTCAACACCGGGGAGCTGTTTTTT.

This clonotype was seen ten or more times. This sequence joins TRBV5-1 and TRBJ2-7, with D perhaps matching TRBD1 or TRBD2 (5 bases each). The length of the CDR3 is 16 residues. V was trimmed by 4 bases and J by 2 bases, leaving 19 bases between them. CDR1 is SGHRS, CDR2 YFSETQ, per germline. The CDR3 sequence: CASSPRDQEAPYEQYF. CDR3 sequence (DNA): TGCGCCAGCAGCCCCAGGGACCAAGAGGCGCCCTACGAGCAGTACTTC.